Listed below are T cell receptor beta chains from one sample, sequenced in a study of T cell responses to AZD1222 COVID-19 vaccine. Assay used: immunoSEQ multiplex PCR; TCRdb lists only in-frame clones, some missing. The sample consists of 150,000 to 200,000 clones, around 93% of them appearing once. Specimen: peripheral blood, collected on day 0 of AZD1222 vaccination. These receptors came from an adult in good health. Each CDR3 is given with its conserved first and last residue. A D gene is named only where the DNA matches it firmly.

TRBJ2-1 TRBV28 TRBD2 TGTGCCAGCAGTTCCCTCTTTAAGCGGGAGGGCCGTAATGAGCAGTTCTTC CASSSLFKREGRNEQFF
TRBJ2-5 TRBV7-9 TRBD2 TGTGCCAGCAGCCCCGGGACTAGCGGGAGTAGTGAGACCCAGTACTTC CASSPGTSGSSETQYF
TRBJ2-3 TRBV11-3 . TGTGCCAGCAGTCGGGACCCGGCCTTTACGCAGTATTTT CASSRDPAFTQYF
TRBJ1-4 TRBV7-8 . TGTGCCAGCAGCCGAAACGCAGACAGATATGAAAAACTGTTTTTT CASSRNADRYEKLFF
TRBJ2-1 TRBV13 . TGTGCCAGCAGCTCCCGATTGGGACGAAATGAGCAGTTCTTC CASSSRLGRNEQFF
TRBJ2-1 TRBV4-1 TRBD1 TGCGCCAGCAGCCAGGGACAGGGGGCTGTCAATGAGCAGTTCTTC CASSQGQGAVNEQFF
TRBJ2-1 TRBV7-2 TRBD2 TGTGCCAGCAGCTCCCATAGTGGACTAGCGGGAATCCCGCTCTTC CASSSHSGLAGIPLF
TRBJ2-1 TRBV5-1 TRBD2 TGCGCCAGCAGCCCAATGAGCGGGGGGTCCTACAATGAGCAGTTCTTC CASSPMSGGSYNEQFF
TRBJ1-1 TRBV4-1 . TGCGCCAGCAGGGTAGAAGGACAGATGAACACTGAAGCTTTCTTT CASRVEGQMNTEAFF
TRBJ2-1 TRBV4-3 TRBD2 TGCGCCGCTGGCGGGGGGATGCGCAATGAGCAGTTCTTC CAAGGGMRNEQFF
TRBJ2-1 TRBV19 . TGTGCCACCAAGGGATACAGGTCTAATGAGCAGTTCTTC CATKGYRSNEQFF
TRBJ2-2 TRBV3-1/TRBV3-2 . TGTGCCAGCAGCCAAGACAGTGGGTCCGGGGAGCTGTTTTTT CASSQDSGSGELFF